This T cell receptor (beta chain) emerged from a study of regulatory T cells in long-lasting Graves disease. Findings of the study overall: Persistent disease was associated with favored TRBV28 usage and with favored use of TRBJ1-2 and TRBJ2-5.

V lost 2 bases, J lost 3 bases, and 4 bases stayed unmatched. This CDR3 is built from 15 residues. Looked up from germline, CDR1 is MNHEY and CDR2 is SVGEGT. Combining iRepertoire HTBI primers with Arm-PCR of CDR3 regions, the authors built TCR beta libraries. TCRdb processed the multiplex PCR reads anew with MiXCR; each CDR3 protein has one entry. The sample carries 350,000 to 500,000 distinct CDR3 sequences, less than 15% recorded once. Time point meaning: newly diagnosed GD, antithyroid drugs for less than 3 months. RNA from PBMCs was the source of the TCR library. With respect to this clonotype: Its antigen remains unidentified.

The data were also submitted as part of a second study, on T cells in Graves' hyperthyroidism and ophthalmopathy. That report adds: The TCR CDR3 was amplified in a first-round RT-PCR using the HTBI primer set. Peripheral blood also featured most of the thyroid clonotypes expanded above 0.001.

The clonotype originates from a woman in her fifties or sixties with Graves disease. The sequencing used peripheral blood mononuclear cells (PBMCs), collected at new diagnosis, from a patient treated with antithyroid drugs. This rearrangement joins TRBV6-2 or TRBV6-3 to TRBJ2-3, with 8 bases aligning to TRBD1. CDR3 sequence reads: CASSYGDRRTDTQYF. The CDR3 region has the DNA TGTGCCAGCAGTTACGGGGACAGGCGTACAGATACGCAGTATTTT.